The 5 T cell receptor beta chains given below trace back to one sample, sequenced in a study of cytomegalovirus exposure and HLA in healthy donors. The PCR was carried out with 60 Vbeta primers and 13 Jbeta primers. Generated by immunoSEQ multiplex PCR, the TCRdb table keeps only in-frame clones and is missing some. This table holds some 180,000 clones, 82% found once. Sequenced material: PBMCs. The receptors stem from a man in his forties or fifties in good health and CMV-seronegative.

This rearrangement joins TRBV28 to TRBJ2-7; TRBD1 matches 9 bases. CDR3 length: 14 residues. V lost 5 bases, J lost 2 bases, and 4 bases stayed unmatched. Germline assignment: CDR1 MDHEN and CDR2 SYDVKM. CDR3 nucleotide sequence: TGTGCCAGCAGTAGGAGACAGGGGGCCTACGAGCAGTACTTC. It codes for CASSRRQGAYEQYF.

This rearrangement joins TRBV11-3 to TRBJ1-2; tentative D call: TRBD1 (5 bases). The CDR3 has 14 residues. The V end lost 8 bases, the J end lost 0 bases, and 13 bases lay between the germline ends. CDR1 is SGHNT and CDR2 is YENEEA in the germline V gene. The CDR3 DNA follows: TGTGCCAGCGGGGAAGGGGCTCCTAACTATGGCTACACCTTC. This encodes CASGEGAPNYGYTF.

This clone was found a few times. This chain joins TRBV30 and TRBJ1-4; a weak D match, TRBD1 (6 bases). This CDR3 comprises 14 residues. CDR1 and CDR2 from the germline V gene are GTSNPN and SVGIG (reference sequence). V gave up 5 bases and J gave up 4 bases, with 14 bases separating them. The CDR3 reads CAWGPGVGNEKLFF. CDR3 DNA: TGTGCCTGGGGACCAGGGGTTGGTAATGAAAAACTGTTTTTT.

This chain connects TRBV25-1 to TRBJ2-7; D might be TRBD1 (6 bases). This CDR3 has 18 amino acids. With 3 bases removed from V and 6 bases from J, the gap between germline ends came to 27 bases. CDR1 is MGHDK, CDR2 SYGVNS, per germline. The CDR3 sequence: CASSDGRGVGDGIREQYF. The DNA for the CDR3 is TGTGCCAGCAGTGATGGCAGGGGAGTGGGTGACGGGATCCGCGAGCAGTACTTC.

The gene calls are TRBV21-1 and TRBJ2-4; TRBD1, as called in the table, went unchecked against the DNA. TRBV21-1 is a pseudogene. The CDR3 has 16 residues. The CDR3 nucleotides are TGTGCCAGCAGCAAAGCGCACAGGCTAGCCAAAAACATTCAGTACTTC. Protein sequence: CASSKAHRLAKNIQYF.